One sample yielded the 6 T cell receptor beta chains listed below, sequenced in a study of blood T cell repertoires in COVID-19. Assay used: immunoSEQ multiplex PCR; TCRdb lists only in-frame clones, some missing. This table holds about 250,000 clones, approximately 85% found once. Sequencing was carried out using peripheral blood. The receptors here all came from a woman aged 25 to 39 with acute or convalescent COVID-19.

The CDR3 region has the DNA TGCGCCAGCAGCCAGGGCTCCCTAGCGGTTAGTTCGTTCGCGAACACCGGGGAGCTGTTTTTT. Its translation is CASSQGSLAVSSFANTGELFF. The rearrangement joins TRBV4-1 to TRBJ2-2; the match to TRBD2 covers 7 bases. The CDR3 covers 21 residues. Germline CDR1 is MGHRA and CDR2 is YSYEKL. With 3 bases clipped from V and 0 bases from J, the junction kept 19 bases outside the gene matches.

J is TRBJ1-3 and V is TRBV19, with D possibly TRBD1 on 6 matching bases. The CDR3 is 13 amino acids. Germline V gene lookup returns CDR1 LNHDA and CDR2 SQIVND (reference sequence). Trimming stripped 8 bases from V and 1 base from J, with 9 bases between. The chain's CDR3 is CASVRGSGNTIYF. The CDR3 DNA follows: TGTGCCAGTGTCAGGGGATCTGGAAACACCATATATTTT. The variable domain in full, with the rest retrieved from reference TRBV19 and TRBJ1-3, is DGGITQSPKYLFRKEGQNVTLSCEQNLNHDAMYWYRQDPGQGLRLIYYSQIVNDFQKGDIAEGYSVSREKKESFPLTVTSAQKNPTAFYLCASVRGSGNTIYFGEGSWLTVV.

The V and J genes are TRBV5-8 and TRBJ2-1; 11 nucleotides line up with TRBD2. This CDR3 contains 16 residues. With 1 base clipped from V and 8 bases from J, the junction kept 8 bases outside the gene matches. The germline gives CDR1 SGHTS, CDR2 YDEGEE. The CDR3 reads CASSLYRTSGSDEQFF. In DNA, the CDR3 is TGTGCCAGCAGCTTGTACCGTACTAGCGGGAGCGATGAGCAGTTCTTC.

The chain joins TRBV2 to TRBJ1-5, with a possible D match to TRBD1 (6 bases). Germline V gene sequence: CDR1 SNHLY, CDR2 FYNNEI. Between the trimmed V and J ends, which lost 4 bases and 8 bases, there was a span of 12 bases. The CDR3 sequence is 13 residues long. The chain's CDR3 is CASSVGGGEPQHF. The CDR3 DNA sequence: TGTGCCAGCAGTGTTGGGGGCGGCGAGCCCCAGCATTTT. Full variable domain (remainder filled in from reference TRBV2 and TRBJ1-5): EPEVTQTPSHQVTQMGQEVILRCVPISNHLYFYWYRQILGQKVEFLVSFYNNEISEKSEIFDDQFSVERPDGSNFTLKIRSTKLEDSAMYFCASSVGGGEPQHFGDGTRLSIL.

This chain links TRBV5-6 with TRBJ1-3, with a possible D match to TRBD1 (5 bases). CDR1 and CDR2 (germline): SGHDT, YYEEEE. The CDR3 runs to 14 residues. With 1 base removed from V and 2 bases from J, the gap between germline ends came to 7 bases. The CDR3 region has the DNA TGTGCCAGCAGCTTGAAAGGGGCTGGAAACACCATATATTTT. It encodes CASSLKGAGNTIYF. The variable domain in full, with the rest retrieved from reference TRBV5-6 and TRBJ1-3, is DAGVTQSPTHLIKTRGQQVTLRCSPKSGHDTVSWYQQALGQGPQFIFQYYEEEERQRGNFPDRFSGHQFPNYSSELNVNALLLGDSALYLCASSLKGAGNTIYFGEGSWLTVV.

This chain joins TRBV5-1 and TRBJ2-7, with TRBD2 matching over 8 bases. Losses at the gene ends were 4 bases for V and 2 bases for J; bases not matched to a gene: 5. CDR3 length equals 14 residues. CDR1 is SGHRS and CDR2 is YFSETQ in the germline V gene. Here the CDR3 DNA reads TGCGCCAGCAGCCCGGGGGGGGGAGCCTACGAGCAGTACTTC. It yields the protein CASSPGGGAYEQYF.